A selection of T cell receptor beta chains follows, all from one sample in a study of early T cells in non-severe SARS-CoV-2 infection. TCRdb itself ran the 5' RACE reads through MiXCR, one entry per CDR3 protein. This repertoire shows 70,000 to 90,000 distinct CDR3 sequences, 15% to 19% found once; its top ten account for approximately 12%. The sample consisted of whole blood. These receptors were obtained from an adult who was a healthcare worker with PCR-confirmed SARS-CoV-2 infection or an uninfected control (not recorded which). Both conserved end residues are part of each CDR3. D genes are given only for firm matches. For some rows the clone size is stated as once, few or many, or as a class when expanded; others skip it.

d_call,v_call,clone_size,j_call,cdr3_nt,cdr3_aa
TRBD2,TRBV20-1,NA,TRBJ2-5,TGCAGTGCGGCGACTAGCGGGGGGGCTGAGACCCAGTACTTC,CSAATSGGAETQYF
TRBD1,TRBV5-5,few,TRBJ2-5,TGTGCCAGCAGCTCCACAGGGGGCCTATCGGAGACCCAGTACTTC,CASSSTGGLSETQYF
NA,TRBV4-3,NA,TRBJ2-7,TGCGCCAGCAGCCCCGGGACAACCGACCCCTACGAGCAGTACTTC,CASSPGTTDPYEQYF
TRBD2,TRBV5-1,few,TRBJ2-3,TGCGCCAGCACCCCTAGCGGGGGGGCGCATACGCAGTATTTT,CASTPSGGAHTQYF
TRBD1,TRBV20-1,NA,TRBJ1-1,TGCAGTGCTAGAGATGTGGCAGGGGGCGTAATGAACACTGAAGCTTTCTTT,CSARDVAGGVMNTEAFF
TRBD1,TRBV7-6,few,TRBJ1-1,TGTGCCAGCAGCTGGGGACAGGGTACGACTGAAGCTTTCTTT,CASSWGQGTTEAFF
NA,TRBV29-1,NA,TRBJ2-7,TGCAGCGCAGGGGACCGAAGCTACGAGCAGTACTTC,CSAGDRSYEQYF
NA,TRBV11-3,NA,TRBJ2-3,TGTGCCAGCAGCCTCGAGGGCGGAATCACAGATACGCAGTATTTT,CASSLEGGITDTQYF
NA,TRBV18,few,TRBJ2-3,TGTGCCAGCTCCGAACTAGAAGCTAAAATCACAGATACGCAGTATTTT,CASSELEAKITDTQYF
NA,TRBV4-3,NA,TRBJ1-2,TGCGCCAGCAGCCATGGGAGGGACTCTGGCTACACCTTC,CASSHGRDSGYTF
TRBD1,TRBV29-1,NA,TRBJ2-7,TGCGGCGTAGGCCCAGGGGCACAGGGGTCCTACGAGCAGTACTTC,CGVGPGAQGSYEQYF
NA,TRBV28,NA,TRBJ1-4,TGTGCCAGCAGTTCGACGGTGATGAATGAAAAACTGTTTTTT,CASSSTVMNEKLFF
NA,TRBV18,few,TRBJ1-6,TGTGCCAGCTCACCACTGGCAGATAATTCACCCCTCCACTTT,CASSPLADNSPLHF
NA,TRBV18,NA,TRBJ2-5,TGTGCCAGCTCACCACCGGGGGAAGAGACCCAGTACTTC,CASSPPGEETQYF
NA,TRBV12-3/TRBV12-4,NA,TRBJ1-1,TGTGCCAGCAGTTTAGGTACCCGCCCAGGCACTGAAGCTTTCTTT,CASSLGTRPGTEAFF
TRBD2,TRBV4-3,NA,TRBJ2-7,TGCGCCAGCAGCCAAGACGAGACTAGCGGGAGTTACGAGCAGTACTTC,CASSQDETSGSYEQYF
NA,TRBV10-3,few,TRBJ2-7,TGTGCCACCCGATCAGGGTCCTACGAGCAGTACTTC,CATRSGSYEQYF
NA,TRBV5-1,many,TRBJ1-3,TGCGCCAGCAGCTTGGAAAACACCATATATTTT,CASSLENTIYF
NA,TRBV28,few,TRBJ2-1,TGTGCCAGCAGGACCAGGGGAAGCGGGTCCTACAATGAGCAGTTCTTC,CASRTRGSGSYNEQFF
NA,TRBV5-1,few,TRBJ2-7,TGCGCCAGCAGCACACCAGGAGCCTACGAGCAGTACTTC,CASSTPGAYEQYF
TRBD1,TRBV20-1,many,TRBJ1-5,TGCAGTGCTAGATCGGGACAGGCCTTCAATCAGCCCCAGCATTTT,CSARSGQAFNQPQHF
NA,TRBV7-2,few,TRBJ1-1,TGTGCCAGCAGCTTAGTTGAGGGGTTCGATGCTTTCTTT,CASSLVEGFDAFF
TRBD1,TRBV28,many,TRBJ2-1,TGTGCCAGCAACGCGGAAGGGACAGGGCACAATGAGCAGTTCTTC,CASNAEGTGHNEQFF
TRBD1,TRBV29-1,NA,TRBJ2-7,TGCAGCGTGTCTGACAGGGCCGGGGAGCAGTACTTC,CSVSDRAGEQYF
NA,TRBV5-6,NA,TRBJ2-6,TGTGCCAGCAGCCTAGTGGGCTCTGGGGCCAACGTCCTGACTTTC,CASSLVGSGANVLTF
NA,TRBV5-6,few,TRBJ1-6,TGTGCCAGCAAAAACAGGGTTTCGTATTCACCCCTCCACTTT,CASKNRVSYSPLHF
NA,TRBV6-2/TRBV6-3,few,TRBJ2-2,TGTGCCAGCAGTTACGTTAACCCTCCCATTACCGGGGAGCTGTTTTTT,CASSYVNPPITGELFF
NA,TRBV29-1,many,TRBJ1-3,TGCAGCGTTCGGGACTCTCCGAGCTCTGGAAACACCATATATTTT,CSVRDSPSSGNTIYF
NA,TRBV28,NA,TRBJ2-1,TGTGCCAGCAAATCCGGGAGCAATGAGCAGTTCTTC,CASKSGSNEQFF
NA,TRBV19,few,TRBJ2-5,TGTGCCAGTAGTATAAACAGGGTTCGGCAAGAGACCCAGTACTTC,CASSINRVRQETQYF
NA,TRBV2,few,TRBJ2-7,TGTGCCAGCAGTGAAATCTCGGGCAGGGGGGCGTCAGAGCAGTACTTC,CASSEISGRGASEQYF
TRBD1,TRBV5-1,few,TRBJ2-7,TGCGCCAGCAGCTTGGAATTGGGACAGGCGACCTACGAGCAGTACTTC,CASSLELGQATYEQYF
TRBD2,TRBV4-3,NA,TRBJ2-5,TGCGCCAGCAGCCTAACCGGGACTAGCGACCAAGAGACCCAGTACTTC,CASSLTGTSDQETQYF
NA,TRBV20-1,many,TRBJ1-1,TGCAGTGCTAGGAAAAGGAGGAACACTGAAGCTTTCTTT,CSARKRRNTEAFF
NA,TRBV27,NA,TRBJ1-6,TGTGCCAGCAGCGAAGCAGTTAGAGTACCCCTCCACTTT,CASSEAVRVPLHF
NA,TRBV30,NA,TRBJ2-1,TGTGCCTGGAGTGTATTATTGTCGCGGACCTACAATGAGCAGTTCTTC,CAWSVLLSRTYNEQFF
NA,TRBV4-2,NA,TRBJ1-1,TGTGCCAGCAGCCGAACAGAGACTCTGGACACTGAAGCTTTCTTT,CASSRTETLDTEAFF
TRBD2,TRBV4-1,few,TRBJ2-1,TGCGCCAGCAGCCAAGTTAGCGGGCCTTACAATGAGCAGTTCTTC,CASSQVSGPYNEQFF
TRBD2,TRBV6-4,few,TRBJ2-1,TGTGCCAGCAGTGAGTTAGCGGGAGTCAATGAGCAGTTCTTC,CASSELAGVNEQFF
TRBD1,TRBV20-1,few,TRBJ1-4,TGCAGTGCTAGAGATCAAAAGGGGGCGAATGAAAAACTGTTTTTT,CSARDQKGANEKLFF
TRBD2,TRBV7-3,few,TRBJ2-2,TGTGCCAGCAGCCCCTGGGTGTCCAGCGGGGGGGCCAGGAGCGGGGAGCTGTTTTTT,CASSPWVSSGGARSGELFF
NA,TRBV3-1,NA,TRBJ1-1,TGTGCCAGCAGCCAAGATTTGCCCGGGGGCCCTTGGGGAGCTTTCTTT,CASSQDLPGGPWGAFF
TRBD2,TRBV4-1,many,TRBJ2-7,TGCGCCAGCAGCCAAATAGCGGGGGGGCCTCACGAGCAGTACTTC,CASSQIAGGPHEQYF
NA,TRBV20-1,NA,TRBJ1-5,TGCAGTGCCACCGGGGGAGGGCAGCCCCAGCATTTT,CSATGGGQPQHF
NA,TRBV20-1,NA,TRBJ2-1,TGCAGTGCTAGAGATCCGCGGGGTAGTGGCAATGAGCAGTTCTTC,CSARDPRGSGNEQFF
NA,TRBV20-1,NA,TRBJ2-5,TGCAGTGCTAAAACTCAAGAGACCCAGTACTTC,CSAKTQETQYF
NA,TRBV19,NA,TRBJ1-1,TGTGCCAGTAGTAATGTCCGGGCGGCTTTGACTATGGACACTGAAGCTTTCTTT,CASSNVRAALTMDTEAFF
TRBD1,TRBV28,NA,TRBJ2-2,TGTCCCAGCAGTCCGGGACAGTTCTCCACCGGGGAGCTGTTTTTT,CPSSPGQFSTGELFF
NA,TRBV5-1,NA,TRBJ2-6,TGCGCCAGCAGCTTGGAAGGCGGTAGCTCTGGGGCCAACGTCCTGACTTTC,CASSLEGGSSGANVLTF
NA,TRBV7-3,NA,TRBJ2-5,TGTGCCAGCAGCCAAGGCGGGGAAGTGGAGACCCAGTACTTC,CASSQGGEVETQYF
NA,TRBV21-1,NA,TRBJ1-2,TGTGCCAGCAGCAAAAAGGGGACAGGGAATGGCTACACCTTC,CASSKKGTGNGYTF